The clone carrying this T cell receptor (beta chain) was seen a few times. Its antigen is still unknown. Since all of the isolated RNA was reverse transcribed, expressed TCRB transcripts were what got sequenced. Profiled with immunoSEQ multiplex PCR; TCRdb holds only in-frame clones, not every one. The sample includes around 260,000 clones, approximately 20% of them seen just once. The sample belongs to a study of beta chain features in type 1 diabetes. Study-level points and caveats: Researchers report that Type 1 diabetes patients had moderately but significantly shorter TCRB CDR3s across all four CD4+ subsets.

Trimming pared 3 bases from V and 3 bases from J, leaving 12 bases between. Germline V gene sequence: CDR1 SGHTA, CDR2 FQGNSA. This CDR3 spans 15 amino acids. The V gene is TRBV7-2, the J gene TRBJ2-1; a possible D gene is TRBD2 (6 bases). Sequencing was performed on naive CD4+ T cells from blood. The sequence was collected from a woman aged 40 to 50 with type 1 diabetes. The CDR3 protein is CASSFALAFYNEQFF. CDR3 DNA: TGTGCCAGCAGCTTCGCGCTAGCGTTCTACAATGAGCAGTTCTTC.